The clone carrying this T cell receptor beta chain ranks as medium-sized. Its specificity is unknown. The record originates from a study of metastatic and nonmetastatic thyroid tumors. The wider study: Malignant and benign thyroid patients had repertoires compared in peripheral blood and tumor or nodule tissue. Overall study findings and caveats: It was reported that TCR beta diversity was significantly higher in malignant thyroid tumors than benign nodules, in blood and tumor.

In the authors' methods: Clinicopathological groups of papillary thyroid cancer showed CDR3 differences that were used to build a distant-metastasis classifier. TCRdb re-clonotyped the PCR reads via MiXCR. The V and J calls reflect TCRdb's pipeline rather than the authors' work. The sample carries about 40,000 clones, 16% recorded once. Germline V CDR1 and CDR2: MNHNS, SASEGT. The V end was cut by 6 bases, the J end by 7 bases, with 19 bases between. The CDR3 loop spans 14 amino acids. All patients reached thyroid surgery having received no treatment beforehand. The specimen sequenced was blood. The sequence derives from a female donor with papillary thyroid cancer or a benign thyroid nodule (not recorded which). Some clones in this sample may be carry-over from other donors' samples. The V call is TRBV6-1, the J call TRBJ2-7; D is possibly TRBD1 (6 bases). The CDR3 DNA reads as TGTGCCAGCAGCAGGGGTCAGTCTTTTGGGGAGCAGTACTTC. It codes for CASSRGQSFGEQYF.